This TCR beta chain was identified in a study of T-cell memory formation after mild COVID-19. Findings of the study overall: Contracting clones localized mainly to CM and EM when CD4+ and mainly to EMRA when CD8+. Clones contracting day 15 to 85 were balanced CD4/CD8; later expanders leaned CD4+. That cross-reactive memory joined was suggested by some responding clones appearing in pre-infection memory.

This clonotype has only a few counts. Its matching antigen is unknown. TCR alpha and TCR beta cDNA libraries with sample barcodes and UMIs came from 5'RACE using constant-segment primers. TCRdb re-analysed the 5' RACE reads in MiXCR, keeping a single row per CDR3 protein. The sample contains some 350,000 distinct CDR3 sequences, about 15% of which appear only once. The sample comprised PBMCs or a T cell subset sorted from them (not recorded which). The receptor was isolated from a man between 18 and 35 years old who had mild COVID-19 (a few samples of this study predate the infection). Cell type and time point are not known.

CDR3 sequence (DNA): TGTGCCAGCAGCTTAGTGGTGCTAGCGGGCTACAATGAGCAGTTCTTC. This codes for CASSLVVLAGYNEQFF. The chain has TRBV11-2 and TRBJ2-1, with 8 bases fitting TRBD2. Germline assignment: CDR1 SGHAT and CDR2 FQNNGV. With 1 base clipped from V and 3 bases from J, the junction kept 5 bases outside the gene matches. The CDR3 totals 16 residues.